This T cell receptor (beta chain) was sequenced in a study of beta chain features in type 1 diabetes. In this sample, this clone turned up a few times. The antigen is not known. Trimming removed 6 bases from V and 10 bases from J, with 13 bases in between. This CDR3 comprises 12 residues. CDR1 is LGHNT and CDR2 is FRNRAP in the germline V gene. Findings of the study overall: All four CD4+ subsets of Type 1 diabetes patients contained TCRB CDR3s that were moderately but significantly shorter.

Expressed TCRB transcripts were sequenced because the entire RNA isolate underwent reverse transcription. The table came from immunoSEQ multiplex PCR; TCRdb's copy has only in-frame clones and leaves some out. The sample lists approximately 470,000 clones, roughly 31% occurring once. The material sequenced was naive CD4+ T cells from blood. V gene TRBV12-5 combines with J gene TRBJ2-1; weak D call: TRBD1 (6 bases). This TCR derives from a man younger than 30 in good health. The CDR3 protein is CASGNGQNEQFF. The CDR3 DNA reads as TGTGCTAGTGGCAACGGACAGAACGAGCAGTTCTTC.